The sequence of this T cell receptor beta chain was determined in a study of shared clonotypes between healthy human individuals. Method: immunoSEQ multiplex PCR; TCRdb's copy keeps in-frame clones and lacks some. The sample contains a few million clones, approximately 94% of which appear only once. Germline-derived CDR1 and CDR2 are MGHRA and YSYEKL. Germline trimming cut 4 bases from V and 4 bases from J; bases unmatched to any gene: 4. This CDR3 has 15 residues. V and J are TRBV4-1 and TRBJ2-7; 13 bases are a match to TRBD2. The sample was naive CD4+ T cells sorted from blood. The subset: CD45RA+ positively selected. The receptor comes from a man between 18 and 35 years old in good health. CDR3 protein: CASSPPTSGGYEQYF. Written as DNA, the CDR3 is TGCGCCAGCAGCCCGCCGACTAGCGGGGGGTACGAGCAGTACTTC.